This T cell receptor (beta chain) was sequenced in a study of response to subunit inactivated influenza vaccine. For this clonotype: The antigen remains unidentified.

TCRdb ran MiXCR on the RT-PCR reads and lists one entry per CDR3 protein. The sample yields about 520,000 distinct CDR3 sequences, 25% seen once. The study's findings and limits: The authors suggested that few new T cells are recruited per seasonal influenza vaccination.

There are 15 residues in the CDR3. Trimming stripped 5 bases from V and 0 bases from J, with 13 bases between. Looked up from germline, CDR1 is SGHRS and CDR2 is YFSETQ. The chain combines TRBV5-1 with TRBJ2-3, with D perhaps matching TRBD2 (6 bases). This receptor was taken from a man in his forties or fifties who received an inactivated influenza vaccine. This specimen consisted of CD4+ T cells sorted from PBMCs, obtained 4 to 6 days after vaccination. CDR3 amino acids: CASRALASSTDTQYF. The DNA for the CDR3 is TGCGCCAGCAGAGCTCTAGCGTCTAGCACAGATACGCAGTATTTT.